The subject of this entry is one T cell receptor (beta chain). The length of the CDR3 is 11 residues. Germline V gene sequence: CDR1 SEHNR, CDR2 FQNEAQ (reference sequence). V gave up 4 bases and J gave up 12 bases, with 12 bases separating them. Assay used: immunoSEQ multiplex PCR; TCRdb lists only in-frame clones, some missing. The profile shows 2 million to 2.5 million clones, 90% to 95% of them singletons. The data were taken from a study of shared clonotypes between healthy human individuals. This receptor was taken from a young man in good health. V and J are TRBV7-9 and TRBJ1-2, with D uncertain. Sample: naive CD4+ T cells sorted from blood. Subset: CD45RA+ positively selected. The CDR3 coding sequence is TGTGCCAGCAGCTCGAACGGTAGAAACACCTTC. This codes for CASSSNGRNTF. The full variable domain, completed using reference TRBV7-9 and TRBJ1-2, is DTGVSQNPRHKITKRGQNVTFRCDPISEHNRLYWYRQTLGQGPEFLTYFQNEAQLEKSRLLSDRFSAERPKGSFSTLEIQRTEQGDSAMYLCASSSNGRNTFGSGTRLTVV.